Following are 32 T cell receptor beta chains from one sample sequenced in a study of response to subunit inactivated influenza vaccine. A single record per CDR3 protein comes from TCRdb applying MiXCR to the RT-PCR reads. The sample holds 500,000 or so distinct CDR3 sequences; 16% are singletons and the top ten take 3%. Sequenced here: CD4+ T cells sorted from PBMCs, sampled roughly 24 months after vaccination. The origin of the receptors is a man aged 45 to 75 who received an inactivated influenza vaccine.

The chain is built from TRBV14 and TRBJ1-2; TRBD1 matches 7 bases. Germline CDR1 SGHDN, CDR2 FVKESK. V lost 8 bases to trimming and J lost 9 bases; unmatched junction nucleotides: 9. The CDR3 extends over 12 amino acids. As DNA, the CDR3 is TGTGCCAGCGGGATTCGACAGGGTAGCTACACCTTC. Residues: CASGIRQGSYTF.

The chain has TRBV20-1 and TRBJ2-7, with TRBD2 matching 8 bases. Trimming removed 6 bases from V and 4 bases from J; junction bases left unmatched: 8. The germline V gene has CDR1 DFQATT and CDR2 SNEGSKA (reference sequence). This CDR3 is built from 13 residues. The CDR3 sequence is CSASGAGDYEQYF. For the CDR3, the DNA is TGCAGTGCCTCTGGAGCGGGAGATTACGAGCAGTACTTC.

This clonotype was counted only a few times. V gene TRBV6-1 combines with J gene TRBJ1-2; D ambiguous. Germline V gene lookup returns CDR1 MNHNS and CDR2 SASEGT. Trimming took off 4 bases at V and 2 bases at J, with 14 bases between the two ends. The CDR3 consists of 15 residues. CDR3 bases: TGTGCCAGCAGTGTGACTGCCCATTCCAACTATGGCTACACCTTC. It is translated as CASSVTAHSNYGYTF.

This clonotype has just a few counts. CDR3 nucleotides: TGTGCCAGCAGGCTCAGGGGGTACGAGCAGTACTTC. Translating gives CASRLRGYEQYF. This chain links TRBV28 with TRBJ2-7, with TRBD1 matching 7 bases. The CDR3 is made up of 12 amino acids. CDR1 MDHEN and CDR2 SYDVKM come from the germline V gene. V gave up 6 bases and J gave up 4 bases; unmatched junction bases: 3.

V is TRBV6-2 or TRBV6-3 and J is TRBJ1-1; D is unresolved. This CDR3 is 11 amino acids long. CDR1 and CDR2 (germline): MNHEY, SVGEGT. V shed 5 bases and J shed 4 bases, with 5 bases lying between them. The CDR3 sequence is CASSRSTEAFF. The CDR3 nucleotides read TGTGCCAGCAGTCGTTCCACTGAAGCTTTCTTT.

The V call is TRBV5-4, the J call TRBJ2-3; 8 nucleotides match TRBD2. Germline CDR1 is SGHNT and CDR2 is YYREEE (reference sequence). CDR3 length: 14 residues. The V segment lost 4 bases and the J segment 5 bases; nucleotides outside the gene matches: 6. The CDR3 DNA follows: TGTGCCAGCAGCATCAATAGCGGGAAAGATACGCAGTATTTT. Amino acid sequence: CASSINSGKDTQYF.

CDR3 loop: CASMLYSGLAGDNEQFF. The CDR3 DNA reads as TGTGCCAGTATGCTATACTCGGGGCTAGCGGGAGACAATGAGCAGTTCTTC. The rearrangement uses TRBV19 and TRBJ2-1; 10 nucleotides match TRBD2. The germline V gene encodes CDR1 LNHDA and CDR2 SQIVND (reference sequence). The CDR3 runs 17 residues. J lost 5 bases, V lost 7 bases, and 14 bases had no gene match.

This chain connects TRBV18 to TRBJ1-4, with D hard to call. The CDR3 contains 16 residues. V was clipped by 2 bases and J by 0 bases, with 10 bases between them. CDR1 is KGHSH and CDR2 is LQKENI in the germline V gene. The CDR3 DNA reads as TGTGCCAGCTCACCAAGGCAGGCCGCAACTAATGAAAAACTGTTTTTT. The encoded protein is CASSPRQAATNEKLFF.

This clonotype has more than one count but fewer than ten. The gene calls are TRBV9 and TRBJ2-1; D possibly corresponds to TRBD2 (5 bases). CDR1 is SGDLS, CDR2 YYNGEE, per germline. V was pared by 0 bases and J by 6 bases, with 13 bases between. CDR3 length equals 15 residues. Written as DNA, the CDR3 is TGTGCCAGCAGCGTAGTCGGGAAGTCAGGCAATGAGCAGTTCTTC. Translating gives CASSVVGKSGNEQFF.

The chain has TRBV6-1 and TRBJ1-2; TRBD1 aligns across 7 bases. With 5 bases clipped from V and 5 bases from J, the junction kept 11 bases outside the gene matches. The CDR3 runs 15 residues. Germline CDR1 reads MNHNS; CDR2 reads SASEGT. CDR3 loop: CASSKSGTESYGYTF. Here the CDR3 DNA reads TGTGCCAGCAGTAAATCTGGGACAGAGAGTTATGGCTACACCTTC.

This clonotype was seen only a few times. This chain uses TRBV3-1 with TRBJ2-1, with 10 positions matching TRBD2. V was clipped by 6 bases and J by 6 bases; unmatched bases: 8. From germline, CDR1 is LGHDT and CDR2 YNNKEL (reference sequence). The CDR3 sequence is 15 residues long. The CDR3 protein is CASRGAGGPVNEQFF. CDR3 nucleotide sequence: TGTGCCAGCAGAGGAGCGGGGGGGCCGGTCAATGAGCAGTTCTTC.

The rearrangement links TRBV11-2 to TRBJ1-4, with a possible D match to TRBD1 (5 bases). Germline CDR1 reads SGHAT; CDR2 reads FQNNGV. The CDR3 length is 14 residues. V was trimmed by 4 bases and J by 5 bases, leaving 11 bases between them. Here the CDR3 DNA reads TGTGCCAGCAGCTGGGGACGGAGAAATGAAAAACTGTTTTTT. This gives the protein CASSWGRRNEKLFF.

This clonotype was picked up a small number of times. The chain carries TRBV9 and TRBJ2-7, with TRBD1 as a possible D gene (7 bases). This CDR3 region has 15 residues. Germline V CDR1 and CDR2: SGDLS, YYNGEE. Trimming left V 3 bases short and J 5 bases short, with 18 bases between. The CDR3 here is CASSAPGGRRNEQYF. CDR3 nucleotides: TGTGCCAGCAGCGCCCCAGGGGGGAGAAGGAACGAGCAGTACTTC.

The table lists this clonotype with a few counts. This chain uses TRBV20-1 with TRBJ2-4; D is uncertain. Per germline, CDR1 DFQATT and CDR2 SNEGSKA (reference sequence). The CDR3 length is 10 residues. With 3 bases removed from V and 8 bases from J, the gap between germline ends came to 5 bases. The CDR3 loop reads CSASEDIQYF. The CDR3 region has the DNA TGCAGTGCTAGTGAGGACATTCAGTACTTC.

CDR3 loop: CASSSGARATIYF. The CDR3 nucleotides are TGTGCCAGCAGCTCGGGGGCTAGGGCCACCATATATTTT. This rearrangement joins TRBV5-6 to TRBJ1-3, with D possibly matching TRBD1 (6 bases). Germline lookup yields CDR1 SGHDT and CDR2 YYEEEE. Trimming cost V 3 bases and J 9 bases, with 13 bases left between them. This CDR3 contains 13 residues.

This clonotype has just a few counts. This rearrangement joins TRBV5-6 to TRBJ2-3; 10 nucleotides agree with TRBD1. The J segment lost 4 bases and the V segment lost 0 bases, leaving 5 bases of the junction unmatched. The CDR3 sequence is 16 residues long. Germline V gene data show CDR1 as SGHDT and CDR2 as YYEEEE. CDR3 DNA: TGTGCCAGCAGCTTGGTGTGGGACAGGGGATCAGATACGCAGTATTTT. Its protein product is CASSLVWDRGSDTQYF. Based on the CDR3 plus reference TRBV5-6 and TRBJ2-3, the full variable domain is DAGVTQSPTHLIKTRGQQVTLRCSPKSGHDTVSWYQQALGQGPQFIFQYYEEEERQRGNFPDRFSGHQFPNYSSELNVNALLLGDSALYLCASSLVWDRGSDTQYFGPGTRLTVL.

This clonotype was seen a handful of times. The chain combines TRBV28 with TRBJ2-1; D remains unclear. Germline-derived CDR1 and CDR2 are MDHEN and SYDVKM. The CDR3 totals 14 residues. V lost 7 bases and J 7 bases, leaving 17 bases between the germline ends. CDR3 DNA sequence: TGTGCCAGCACCGAACCCACCCCGTTAAATGAGCAGTTCTTC. Its translation is CASTEPTPLNEQFF.

This clonotype showed up just a few times. The chain carries TRBV25-1 and TRBJ1-1, with D possibly being TRBD1 (5 bases). The germline V gene has CDR1 MGHDK and CDR2 SYGVNS. The length of the CDR3 is 16 residues. V lost 4 bases and J lost 1, with 16 bases in between. The DNA of the CDR3 is TGTGCCAGCAGTGTCGGTTGGGGACGGAAGAACACTGAAGCTTTCTTT. Translating gives CASSVGWGRKNTEAFF.

The genes are TRBV29-1 and TRBJ2-5; possible D gene TRBD2, 5 bases. Germline-derived CDR1 and CDR2 are SQVTM and ANQGSEA. The V and J ends lost 6 bases and 0 bases respectively, with 11 bases between them. The CDR3 covers 13 residues. CDR3 nucleotide sequence: TGCAGCGTGAGAGGGCGTTACCAAGAGACCCAGTACTTC. Amino acids: CSVRGRYQETQYF.

The chain links TRBV11-2 to TRBJ2-7; the match to TRBD2 covers 7 bases. The CDR3 loop spans 18 amino acids. V lost 2 bases and J lost 2; bases outside the gene matches: 15. The germline V gene has CDR1 SGHAT and CDR2 FQNNGV. CDR3 nucleotide sequence: TGTGCCAGCAGCTTATCCCATCATACCTGGGGGGGGGCCTACGAGCAGTACTTC. The encoded protein is CASSLSHHTWGGAYEQYF.

Only a few counts were recorded for this clonotype. The chain couples TRBV2 to TRBJ2-1; D ambiguous. Germline V CDR1 and CDR2: SNHLY, FYNNEI. There are 10 residues in the CDR3. V was trimmed by 8 bases and J by 8 bases, leaving 7 bases between them. The chain's CDR3 is CASGKDEQFF. The DNA for the CDR3 is TGTGCCAGCGGTAAGGATGAGCAGTTCTTC. Full variable domain (remainder filled in from reference TRBV2 and TRBJ2-1): EPEVTQTPSHQVTQMGQEVILRCVPISNHLYFYWYRQILGQKVEFLVSFYNNEISEKSEIFDDQFSVERPDGSNFTLKIRSTKLEDSAMYFCASGKDEQFFGPGTRLTVL.

The chain uses TRBV21-1 and TRBJ2-1. TRBV21-1 is designated a pseudogene. The CDR3 loop spans 13 amino acids. The CDR3 DNA follows: TGTGCCAGCAGCAAATCTGGGGAAAATGAGCAGGTCTTC. It codes for CASSKSGENEQVF.

This clonotype came up a few times. V and J are TRBV6-2 or TRBV6-3 and TRBJ2-1; 8 positions agree with TRBD1. The CDR3 has 16 amino acids. Germline trimming cut 8 bases from V and 4 bases from J; bases unmatched to any gene: 13. The germline V gene has CDR1 MNHEY and CDR2 SVGEGT. CDR3 nucleotides: TGTGCCAGCCAGTCGAGGACAGGGCGGACATACAATGAGCAGTTCTTC. Its translation: CASQSRTGRTYNEQFF.

This clonotype was detected ten times or more. The chain combines TRBV4-3 with TRBJ2-7; weak D call: TRBD2 (6 bases). CDR1 and CDR2 from the germline V gene are LGHNA and YSLEER. This CDR3 spans 13 amino acids. Trimming took off 0 bases at V and 3 bases at J, with 6 bases between the two ends. CDR3 DNA sequence: TGCGCCAGCAGCCAAGAGGGGGGCTACGAGCAGTACTTC. Its translation: CASSQEGGYEQYF.

This clonotype has just a few counts. The chain employs TRBV20-1 and TRBJ2-5, with D possibly matching TRBD2 (5 bases). The CDR3 sequence is 13 residues long. V lost 2 bases, J lost 5 bases, and 12 bases lay in between. CDR1 is DFQATT, CDR2 SNEGSKA, per germline (reference sequence). The CDR3 nucleotides are TGCAGTGCTAGATTCGGGGTGTGGGAGACCCAGTACTTC. Protein sequence: CSARFGVWETQYF.

This clonotype was seen just once. This chain uses TRBV20-1 with TRBJ2-7, with D perhaps matching TRBD1 (6 bases). Germline V lookup: CDR1 DFQATT, CDR2 SNEGSKA (reference sequence). This CDR3 is 16 amino acids long. The V end lost 3 bases, the J end lost 2 bases, and 20 bases lay between the germline ends. This CDR3 is CSARGLGGDTTYEQYF. The CDR3 region has the DNA TGCAGTGCTAGGGGTTTAGGTGGGGACACTACCTACGAGCAGTACTTC.

The chain carries TRBV7-2 and TRBJ2-7; D gene ambiguous. Germline V gene data show CDR1 as SGHTA and CDR2 as FQGNSA. Trimming cost V 6 bases and J 3 bases, with 12 bases left between them. This CDR3 spans 13 amino acids. DNA for the CDR3: TGTGCCAGCAGTTCCGTCCAGGTCTACGAGCAGTACTTC. Its protein is CASSSVQVYEQYF.

V usage is TRBV7-2 and J usage is TRBJ1-1; no firm D call. The germline V gene has CDR1 SGHTA and CDR2 FQGNSA. Trimming cost V 1 base and J 2 bases, with 8 bases left between them. The CDR3 has 14 amino acids. CDR3: CASSLEESNTEAFF. CDR3 in DNA: TGTGCCAGCAGCTTAGAAGAGTCCAACACTGAAGCTTTCTTT.

This clonotype has a handful of counts. This chain uses TRBV15 with TRBJ1-4; possible D gene TRBD1, 6 bases. V was clipped by 6 bases and J by 5 bases, with 16 bases between them. This CDR3 is 15 amino acids long. Looked up from germline, CDR1 is LNHNV and CDR2 is YYDKDF (reference sequence). DNA for the CDR3: TGTGCCACCAGACCCTCGGACAGAGTAAATGAAAAACTGTTTTTT. It codes for CATRPSDRVNEKLFF.

The sample holds a few counts of this clonotype. J is TRBJ1-1 and V is TRBV11-2; the D gene is possibly TRBD1 (5 bases). Germline V CDR1 and CDR2: SGHAT, FQNNGV. CDR3 length equals 15 residues. The germline V and J ends were trimmed by 4 bases and 0 bases, with 12 bases remaining between them. The CDR3 sequence: CASSSGRGLNTEAFF. CDR3 bases: TGTGCCAGCAGCTCGGGGCGAGGCTTGAACACTGAAGCTTTCTTT.

The chain employs TRBV28 and TRBJ1-1; the D is unclear. V lost 2 bases to trimming and J lost 4 bases, with 14 bases between them. In germline, CDR1 is MDHEN, CDR2 SYDVKM. CDR3 length: 15 residues. The CDR3 sequence: CASSLGRVFGTEAFF. The CDR3 region has the DNA TGTGCCAGCAGTTTAGGACGGGTATTCGGCACTGAAGCTTTCTTT.

This clonotype was counted between two and nine times. V usage is TRBV6-2 or TRBV6-3 and J usage is TRBJ1-4; a possible D gene is TRBD1 (5 bases). The V end lost 7 bases, the J end lost 3 bases, and 12 bases lay between the germline ends. CDR3 length: 14 amino acids. The V gene's germline CDR1 is MNHEY and CDR2 SVGEGT. CDR3 coding DNA: TGTGCCAGCAAGATGGGACGGCCTAATGAAAAACTGTTTTTT. Protein sequence: CASKMGRPNEKLFF.